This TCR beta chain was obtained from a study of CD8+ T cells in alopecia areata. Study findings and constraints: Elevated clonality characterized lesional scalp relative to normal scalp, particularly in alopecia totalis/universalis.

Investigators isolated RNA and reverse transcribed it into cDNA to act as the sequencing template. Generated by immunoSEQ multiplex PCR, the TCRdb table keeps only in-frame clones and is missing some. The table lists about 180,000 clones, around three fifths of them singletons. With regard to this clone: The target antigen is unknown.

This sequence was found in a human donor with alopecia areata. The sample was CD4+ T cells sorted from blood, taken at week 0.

Here the CDR3 DNA reads TGTGCCAGCAGCCCCAACTACGAGCAGTACTTC. Translated: CASSPNYEQYF. The chain employs TRBV7-9 and TRBJ2-7; D is undetermined. V lost 5 bases to trimming and J lost 3 bases, with 5 bases between them. The germline V gene encodes CDR1 SEHNR and CDR2 FQNEAQ (reference sequence). This CDR3 has 11 residues.